A selection of T cell receptor beta chains follows, all from one sample in a study of T cell responses to AZD1222 COVID-19 vaccine. The assay was immunoSEQ multiplex PCR, and TCRdb's table has in-frame clones only and misses some. The data hold some 120,000 clones, with approximately 90% observed a single time. Material: peripheral blood, obtained on day 0 of AZD1222 vaccination. The receptors originated from an adult in good health. The CDR3 runs from the conserved cysteine through the conserved F or W. Fields, in order: D gene, V gene, CDR3 length, J gene, clone size, CDR3 protein, CDR3 DNA. The D gene is left open where the match is weak. Clone size is stated in some rows and not others, as once, few, many or a class when expanded.

TRBD1,TRBV28,15,TRBJ2-7,NA,CASSSGTALNYEQYF,TGTGCCAGCAGTTCCGGGACAGCTCTTAACTACGAGCAGTACTTC
NA,TRBV7-2,12,TRBJ1-6,few,CASSPYASPLHF,TGTGCCAGCAGTCCTTATGCTTCACCCCTCCACTTT
TRBD1,TRBV3-1/TRBV3-2,15,TRBJ1-1,NA,CASSLGQAAGTEAFF,TGTGCCAGCAGCCTTGGACAGGCCGCGGGGACTGAAGCTTTCTTT
TRBD1,TRBV5-4,18,TRBJ1-6,NA,CASSLGRTGNNPNSPLHF,TGTGCCAGCAGCTTGGGGCGGACAGGGAATAACCCCAATTCACCCCTCCACTTT
NA,TRBV5-1,14,TRBJ2-5,NA,CASSLGTAHETQYF,TGCGCCAGCAGCCTCGGGACTGCTCATGAGACCCAGTACTTC
NA,TRBV5-4,16,TRBJ2-5,NA,CASLPGQAPLQETQYF,TGTGCCAGCCTCCCTGGCCAAGCCCCCCTACAAGAGACCCAGTACTTC
TRBD1,TRBV5-1,15,TRBJ2-1,NA,CASSQTGSSYNEQFF,TGCGCCAGCAGCCAGACAGGGAGCTCCTACAATGAGCAGTTCTTC
NA,TRBV28,14,TRBJ1-5,NA,CASSSLYSNQPQHF,TGTGCCAGCAGTTCGCTCTATAGCAATCAGCCCCAGCATTTT
NA,TRBV10-3,14,TRBJ2-3,NA,CATEDTGSSDTQYF,TGTGCCACCGAAGACACGGGGTCGTCTGATACGCAGTATTTT
TRBD1,TRBV5-4,13,TRBJ1-4,NA,CASSFTGAEKLFF,TGTGCCAGCAGCTTTACAGGGGCTGAAAAACTGTTTTTT
NA,TRBV7-6,14,TRBJ2-7,NA,CASSDFLGGDEQYF,TGTGCCAGCAGCGATTTCCTGGGCGGGGACGAGCAGTACTTC
TRBD2,TRBV19,16,TRBJ2-1,NA,CASSKEVGGRRNEQFF,TGTGCCAGTAGTAAAGAGGTGGGAGGGAGGAGGAATGAGCAGTTCTTC
NA,TRBV6-5,14,TRBJ1-5,NA,CASTRGAGNQPQHF,TGTGCCAGCACTCGAGGTGCTGGCAATCAGCCCCAGCATTTT
TRBD1,TRBV9,15,TRBJ1-4,NA,CASSEIGQVDEKLFF,TGTGCCAGCAGCGAAATTGGACAGGTGGACGAAAAACTGTTTTTT
NA,TRBV7-9,15,TRBJ2-5,NA,CASSPPWSAQETQYF,TGTGCCAGCAGCCCTCCCTGGTCAGCACAAGAGACCCAGTACTTC
NA,TRBV28,15,TRBJ2-4,NA,CASSIIGRAKNIQYF,TGTGCCAGCAGCATAATTGGACGGGCCAAAAACATTCAGTACTTC
NA,TRBV5-4,14,TRBJ1-1,NA,CASSPGLRNTEAFF,TGTGCCAGCAGCCCGGGACTCCGGAACACTGAAGCTTTCTTT
NA,TRBV5-5,13,TRBJ1-1,NA,CASSLAPNTEAFF,TGTGCCAGCAGCTTGGCACCGAACACTGAAGCTTTCTTT
TRBD1,TRBV6-5,15,TRBJ1-2,NA,CASNFHRGLDYGYTF,TGTGCCAGCAACTTTCACAGGGGGTTGGACTATGGCTACACCTTC
NA,TRBV6-5,16,TRBJ2-7,NA,CASSSLLRGTTYEQYF,TGTGCCAGCAGTTCCCTCCTTAGGGGAACCACCTACGAGCAGTACTTC
NA,TRBV11-2,14,TRBJ1-1,NA,CASSLGSGDTEAFF,TGTGCCAGCAGCTTAGGGTCAGGGGACACTGAAGCTTTCTTT
NA,TRBV28,16,TRBJ1-3,NA,CASSSPSPNSGNTIYF,TGTGCCAGCAGTTCCCCTAGCCCAAACTCTGGAAACACCATATATTTT
TRBD2,TRBV27,18,TRBJ2-1,NA,CASRARWGLAGSSGEQFF,TGTGCCAGCAGAGCCCGGTGGGGACTAGCGGGAAGTAGTGGTGAGCAGTTCTTC
NA,TRBV20-1,12,TRBJ2-3,NA,CSASEDSDTQYF,TGCAGTGCTAGTGAGGACTCGGATACGCAGTATTTT
NA,TRBV28,14,TRBJ2-1,NA,CASSLRARRNEQFF,TGTGCCAGCAGTCTCCGGGCCCGGAGGAATGAGCAGTTCTTC
NA,TRBV13,15,TRBJ1-4,NA,CASSLTAPTNEKLFF,TGTGCCAGCAGCTTAACCGCTCCAACTAATGAAAAACTGTTTTTT
TRBD2,TRBV7-6,18,TRBJ2-1,NA,CASSLGTSGDGSYNEQFF,TGTGCCAGCAGCTTAGGGACTAGTGGGGATGGGAGTTACAATGAGCAGTTCTTC
NA,TRBV29-1,17,TRBJ2-3,NA,CSVEEGADFKRTDTQYF,TGCAGCGTTGAAGAGGGCGCAGATTTTAAGAGAACAGATACGCAGTATTTT
TRBD1,TRBV9,16,TRBJ1-2,NA,CASSVVGQGPNYGYTF,TGTGCCAGCAGCGTAGTAGGACAGGGGCCAAACTATGGCTACACCTTC
NA,TRBV6-5,14,TRBJ2-2,NA,CASFRVAGPGELFF,TGTGCCAGCTTTAGAGTGGCGGGTCCCGGGGAGCTGTTTTTT
TRBD2,TRBV9,15,TRBJ2-1,NA,CASSVGLAEYNEQFF,TGTGCCAGCAGCGTAGGGCTAGCGGAGTACAATGAGCAGTTCTTC
TRBD2,TRBV24-1,17,TRBJ2-3,NA,CATSEPQRGGNTDTQYF,TGTGCCACCAGTGAACCCCAGCGGGGGGGAAACACAGATACGCAGTATTTT
NA,TRBV6-1,13,TRBJ2-5,NA,CASSEGRQAVQYF,TGTGCCAGCAGTGAAGGTCGACAGGCCGTTCAATACTTC
NA,TRBV18,15,TRBJ2-7,NA,CASSPPASAAYEQYF,TGTGCCAGCTCACCACCGGCCAGCGCCGCCTACGAGCAGTACTTC
NA,TRBV16,14,TRBJ2-4,NA,CASSHSRSRNIQYF,TGTGCCAGCAGCCATTCTCGCAGTCGAAACATTCAGTACTTC
NA,TRBV7-2,15,TRBJ2-2,NA,CASSLVQGLAGELFF,TGTGCCAGCAGCTTAGTGCAGGGCTTGGCCGGGGAGCTGTTTTTT
TRBD2,TRBV4-3,19,TRBJ2-3,NA,CASSQDLPLAGPSTDTQYF,TGCGCCAGCAGCCAAGATCTTCCGCTAGCGGGGCCTAGCACAGATACGCAGTATTTT
TRBD2,TRBV19,19,TRBJ2-3,NA,CASSFLTSGRARGTDTQYF,TGTGCCAGTAGTTTCCTGACTAGCGGGAGGGCCCGTGGCACAGATACGCAGTATTTT
TRBD2,TRBV9,16,TRBJ2-3,NA,CASSVGRTSGTDTQYF,TGTGCCAGCAGCGTAGGAAGGACTAGCGGAACAGATACGCAGTATTTT
NA,TRBV28,14,TRBJ1-1,NA,CASSRDGKNTEAFF,TGTGCCAGCAGTCGGGACGGGAAGAACACTGAAGCTTTCTTT
NA,TRBV9,16,TRBJ2-2,NA,CASSVAAEPSTGELFF,TGTGCCAGCAGCGTAGCTGCGGAGCCGAGCACCGGGGAGCTGTTTTTT
NA,TRBV5-3,14,TRBJ2-1,NA,CARSWGVSYNEQFF,TGTGCCAGAAGCTGGGGTGTGTCCTACAATGAGCAGTTCTTC
NA,TRBV7-2,14,TRBJ2-3,NA,CASSLGLGTDTQYF,TGTGCCAGCAGCTTAGGACTTGGCACAGATACGCAGTATTTT
TRBD1,TRBV18,17,TRBJ2-1,NA,CASSRLVETGYGNEQFF,TGTGCCAGCTCACGGTTAGTCGAGACAGGGTACGGCAATGAGCAGTTCTTC
NA,TRBV19,14,TRBJ2-4,NA,CASSISGAKNIQYF,TGTGCCAGTAGTATATCGGGGGCCAAAAACATTCAGTACTTC
NA,TRBV18,15,TRBJ2-1,NA,CASSPRGESENEQFF,TGTGCCAGCTCACCACGGGGGGAATCTGAGAATGAGCAGTTCTTC
TRBD2,TRBV4-1,18,TRBJ2-1,NA,CASSQDHLRAGGANEQFF,TGCGCCAGCAGCCAAGATCACCTTCGAGCGGGAGGGGCCAATGAGCAGTTCTTC
NA,TRBV5-4,13,TRBJ2-1,NA,CASSLTLVNEQFF,TGTGCCAGCAGCTTGACGCTAGTCAATGAGCAGTTCTTC
TRBD1,TRBV28,18,TRBJ2-7,NA,CASSGGQGTGGSAYEQYF,TGTGCCAGCAGTGGTGGACAGGGGACGGGAGGTTCTGCCTACGAGCAGTACTTC
TRBD1,TRBV5-1,16,TRBJ2-3,once,CASSRSPGQGIDTQYF,TGCGCCAGCAGCCGATCCCCGGGACAGGGGATAGATACGCAGTATTTT
NA,TRBV7-8,13,TRBJ1-5,NA,CASSGDPNQPQHF,TGTGCCAGCAGCGGGGACCCCAATCAGCCCCAGCATTTT
TRBD1,TRBV7-6,17,TRBJ2-2,NA,CASSLARVQGKSGELFF,TGTGCCAGCAGCTTAGCGCGAGTACAGGGGAAGTCCGGGGAGCTGTTTTTT